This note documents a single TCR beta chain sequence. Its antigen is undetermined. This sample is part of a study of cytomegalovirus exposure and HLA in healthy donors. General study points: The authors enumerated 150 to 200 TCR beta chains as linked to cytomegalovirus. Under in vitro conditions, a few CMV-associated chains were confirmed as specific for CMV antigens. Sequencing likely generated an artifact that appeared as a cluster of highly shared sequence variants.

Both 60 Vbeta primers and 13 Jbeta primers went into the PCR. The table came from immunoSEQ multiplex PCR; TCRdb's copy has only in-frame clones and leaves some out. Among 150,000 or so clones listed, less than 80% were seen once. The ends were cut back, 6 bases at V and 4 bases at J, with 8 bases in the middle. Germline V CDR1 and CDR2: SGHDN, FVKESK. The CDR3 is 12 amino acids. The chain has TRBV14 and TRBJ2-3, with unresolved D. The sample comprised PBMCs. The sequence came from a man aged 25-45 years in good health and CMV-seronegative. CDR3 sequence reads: CASSYYADTQYF. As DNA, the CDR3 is TGTGCCAGCAGTTACTATGCAGATACGCAGTATTTT. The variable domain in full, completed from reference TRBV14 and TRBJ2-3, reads EAGVTQFPSHSVIEKGQTVTLRCDPISGHDNLYWYRRVMGKEIKFLLHFVKESKQDESGMPNNRFLAERTGGTYSTLKVQPAELEDSGVYFCASSYYADTQYFGPGTRLTVL.